The T cell receptor beta chain described here comes from a study of cytomegalovirus exposure and HLA in healthy donors. Broader study findings: As was reported, the classifier diagnosed cytomegalovirus status with high specificity and sensitivity. The study flagged roughly 150 TCR beta chains as cytomegalovirus-associated.

With respect to this clone: Its antigen is still unknown.

Here immunoSEQ multiplex PCR was the method, and the copy in TCRdb shows in-frame clones only, minus some. The data contain tens of thousands of clones, 80% to 95% of them singletons. This CDR3 contains 16 residues. Trimming took off 2 bases at V and 0 bases at J, with 12 bases between the two ends. The germline gives CDR1 MNHEY, CDR2 SMNVEV (reference sequence). The sequenced sample consisted of PBMCs. V is TRBV27 and J is TRBJ2-3; possibly TRBD2 for D (5 bases). The source of this sequence is a woman in her 30s in good health and CMV-seropositive. The CDR3 loop is CASSLLGAPSTDTQYF. CDR3 nucleotides: TGTGCCAGCAGTTTACTGGGAGCCCCTAGCACAGATACGCAGTATTTT.